This T cell receptor (beta chain) was documented in a study of sequential checkpoint blockade in melanoma. Here immunoSEQ multiplex PCR was the method, and the copy in TCRdb shows in-frame clones only, minus some. There are fewer than 3,500 clones in the sample; about a quarter occur only once, and around 10% lies in the top ten. At least ten counts were recorded for this clone. Its antigen remains unidentified. The treatment: randomized to nivolumab then ipilimumab (arm A) or the reverse (arm B). V was cut by 4 bases and J by 5 bases, with 23 bases left in between. This CDR3 has 18 residues. General observations from the study: Clinical benefit was about 30 times likelier when tumor T-cell fraction and clonality increased. Response in arm A was associated with pretreatment TIL clonality.

Sample: tumor tissue (inferred from file names), taken from a patient given nivolumab and ipilimumab in sequence. V usage is TRBV7-1 and J usage is TRBJ2-2; tentative D call: TRBD1 (6 bases). TRBV7-1 is filed as an ORF, its function uncertain. The sequence was collected from a human donor with melanoma. This CDR3 reads CASSLPGQMPGVTGELFF. The CDR3 nucleotides are TGTGCCAGCAGCTTGCCGGGACAAATGCCCGGGGTTACCGGGGAGCTGTTTTTT.